This T cell receptor beta chain was captured in a study of shared clonotypes between healthy human individuals. Study-level points and caveats: Naive CD4 clonotype sharing across a few donors was 4% to 5%.

TCRdb's copy holds only in-frame clones and misses some; the assay was immunoSEQ multiplex PCR. Of roughly 520,000 clones in the sample, about 96% were seen once. Study donors comprised healthy, HIV-negative adults devoid of recent acute infection or vaccination. V trimming: 7 bases; J trimming: 4 bases; junction bases outside the gene matches: 6. Germline CDR1 reads MNHNY; CDR2 reads SVGAGI (reference sequence). The CDR3 is 15 amino acids. This clone appeared once. Its specificity is unknown. This sequence joins TRBV6-6 and TRBJ2-3, with 12 nucleotides matching TRBD2. Sample: naive CD4+ T cells sorted from blood. The sample's subset: CD45RA+ positively selected. This receptor was taken from a woman in her twenties or thirties in good health. The CDR3 nucleotides read TGTGCCAGCACCACTAGCGGGAGGTTGTCAGATACGCAGTATTTT. Translation: CASTTSGRLSDTQYF.